These T cell receptor beta chains were read from a single sample in a study of shared clonotypes between healthy human individuals. Some clones are missing from TCRdb's copy, which holds only in-frame ones; the method was immunoSEQ multiplex PCR. Here the sample spans some 800,000 clones, 90% to 95% being singletons. The sequenced material came from naive CD8+ T cells sorted from blood. The receptors derive from a man aged 25-40 years in good health. The CDR3 runs from the conserved cysteine through the conserved F or W. The order of the fields is clone size, V gene, D gene, J gene, CDR3 DNA, CDR3 protein. A D gene is named only where the DNA matches it firmly. The size entry is marked missing in some rows and otherwise reads once, few, many or a size class.

abundance: once
v_gene: TRBV6-1
d_gene: TRBD1
j_gene: TRBJ1-5
CDR3nt: TGTGCCAGCAGTGAGGACAGGATGTTCTTGGTAGTAGAGCCCCAGCATTTT
CDR3aa: CASSEDRMFLVVEPQHF

abundance: once
v_gene: TRBV10-3
d_gene: TRBD1
j_gene: TRBJ2-7
CDR3nt: TGTGCCACCAAGGAACGACAGGGATACTCCTACGAGCAGTACTTC
CDR3aa: CATKERQGYSYEQYF

abundance: .
v_gene: TRBV9
d_gene: TRBD2
j_gene: TRBJ2-1
CDR3nt: TGTGCCAGCAGCGACAGCGGGAGCAGTTACAATGAGCAGTTCTTC
CDR3aa: CASSDSGSSYNEQFF

abundance: .
v_gene: TRBV25-1
d_gene: .
j_gene: TRBJ2-5
CDR3nt: TGTGCCACCTTAGGACAGACGCAAGAGACCCAGTACTTC
CDR3aa: CATLGQTQETQYF

abundance: .
v_gene: TRBV9
d_gene: .
j_gene: TRBJ2-1
CDR3nt: TGTGCCAGCAGCGCGAGGGCCGTGGCCTACAATGAGCAGTTCTTC
CDR3aa: CASSARAVAYNEQFF

abundance: once
v_gene: TRBV14
d_gene: .
j_gene: TRBJ2-3
CDR3nt: TGTGCCAGCAGCCAAGATGTGGGGAGCACAGATACGCAGTATTTT
CDR3aa: CASSQDVGSTDTQYF

abundance: .
v_gene: TRBV4-1
d_gene: TRBD1
j_gene: TRBJ2-5
CDR3nt: TGCGCCAGCAGCCCCCTCGGGGCCGGACAGGGTATTTTAGAGACCCAGTACTTC
CDR3aa: CASSPLGAGQGILETQYF

abundance: .
v_gene: TRBV28
d_gene: .
j_gene: TRBJ1-5
CDR3nt: TGTGCCAGCAGTTTTCGGGGGGCCAATCAGCCCCAGCATTTT
CDR3aa: CASSFRGANQPQHF

abundance: .
v_gene: TRBV10-1
d_gene: TRBD1
j_gene: TRBJ2-3
CDR3nt: TGCGCCAGCAGTGAGTCGACAGGGAGCGGCACAGATACGCAGTATTTT
CDR3aa: CASSESTGSGTDTQYF

abundance: .
v_gene: TRBV29-1
d_gene: TRBD2
j_gene: TRBJ2-7
CDR3nt: TGCAGCGTTGAAGGACTAGCGGGAGTCTACGAGCAGTACTTC
CDR3aa: CSVEGLAGVYEQYF

abundance: .
v_gene: TRBV28
d_gene: .
j_gene: TRBJ2-7
CDR3nt: TGTGCCAGCAGTGCTAGACGAGGGACCGGGGATGGGTACGAGCAGTACTTC
CDR3aa: CASSARRGTGDGYEQYF

abundance: .
v_gene: TRBV13
d_gene: .
j_gene: TRBJ2-1
CDR3nt: TGTGCCAGCAGCTACAGGGAGGAGCAGTTCTTC
CDR3aa: CASSYREEQFF

abundance: .
v_gene: TRBV7-6
d_gene: .
j_gene: TRBJ2-2
CDR3nt: TGTGCCAGCAGCTTAGACGAAGGGGCCGGGGAGCTGTTTTTT
CDR3aa: CASSLDEGAGELFF

abundance: few
v_gene: TRBV7-9
d_gene: .
j_gene: TRBJ1-5
CDR3nt: TGTGCCAGCAGCTTAGCGATGGGCAATCAGCCCCAGCATTTT
CDR3aa: CASSLAMGNQPQHF

abundance: .
v_gene: TRBV19
d_gene: TRBD1
j_gene: TRBJ1-1
CDR3nt: TGTGCCAGCCGGGACAGGGATGGGGACACTGAAGCTTTCTTT
CDR3aa: CASRDRDGDTEAFF

abundance: .
v_gene: TRBV7-9
d_gene: .
j_gene: TRBJ2-7
CDR3nt: TGTGCCAGCAGCTTGGGGGACCGTGGGTATCACGAGCAGTACTTC
CDR3aa: CASSLGDRGYHEQYF

abundance: .
v_gene: TRBV28
d_gene: TRBD2
j_gene: TRBJ2-1
CDR3nt: TGTGCCAGCAGTTTCGGGACTAGAAGCGGGAATGAGCAGTTCTTC
CDR3aa: CASSFGTRSGNEQFF

abundance: .
v_gene: TRBV7-8
d_gene: .
j_gene: TRBJ2-7
CDR3nt: TGTGCCAGCAGCTTACCCATAGGGCTAATGTCCTACGAGCAGTACTTC
CDR3aa: CASSLPIGLMSYEQYF

abundance: .
v_gene: TRBV7-9
d_gene: .
j_gene: TRBJ2-1
CDR3nt: TGTGCCAGCAGCTCGAGGCCTGGGGAGCAGTTCTTC
CDR3aa: CASSSRPGEQFF

abundance: .
v_gene: TRBV21-1
d_gene: .
j_gene: TRBJ2-3
CDR3nt: TGTGCCAGCAGCAAGATAGGACAGGGGGTTACAGATACGCAGTATTTT
CDR3aa: CASSKIGQGVTDTQYF

abundance: .
v_gene: TRBV5-6
d_gene: .
j_gene: TRBJ1-5
CDR3nt: TGTGCCAGCAGCCCTGGCCTTGACAGTTCAGGACATCAGCCCCAGCATTTT
CDR3aa: CASSPGLDSSGHQPQHF

abundance: .
v_gene: TRBV6-5
d_gene: .
j_gene: TRBJ2-5
CDR3nt: TGTGCCAGCAGTTACAATCGGGACCCCCAGTACTTC
CDR3aa: CASSYNRDPQYF

abundance: .
v_gene: TRBV6-5
d_gene: TRBD1
j_gene: TRBJ1-3
CDR3nt: TGTGCCAGCAGTCCCGGGACAGGGGCTGGAAACACCATATATTTT
CDR3aa: CASSPGTGAGNTIYF

abundance: .
v_gene: TRBV14
d_gene: TRBD1
j_gene: TRBJ2-1
CDR3nt: TGTGCCAGCAGCCAACTACAGGGGGATAACTCCTACAATGAGCAGTTCTTC
CDR3aa: CASSQLQGDNSYNEQFF

abundance: .
v_gene: TRBV6-1
d_gene: .
j_gene: TRBJ2-4
CDR3nt: TGTGCCAGCAGTGAAGCGCGGGTCAAAAACATTCAGTACTTC
CDR3aa: CASSEARVKNIQYF

abundance: .
v_gene: TRBV29-1
d_gene: .
j_gene: TRBJ2-7
CDR3nt: TGCAGCGTTTTCACAGGTGGGGGCTCCTACGAGCAGTACTTC
CDR3aa: CSVFTGGGSYEQYF

abundance: .
v_gene: TRBV27
d_gene: TRBD2
j_gene: TRBJ2-1
CDR3nt: TGTGCCAGCAGTCAAAGACTAGCGGGAGGGCCTCGTATTGAGCAGTTCTTC
CDR3aa: CASSQRLAGGPRIEQFF

abundance: .
v_gene: TRBV19
d_gene: .
j_gene: TRBJ2-1
CDR3nt: TGTGCCAGTAACCGCAGGGGTTACAATGAGCAGTTCTTC
CDR3aa: CASNRRGYNEQFF

abundance: .
v_gene: TRBV7-8
d_gene: TRBD1
j_gene: TRBJ2-1
CDR3nt: TGTGCCAGCAGCTCAAAGATCGTGGCAGGGGGAGTCTTC
CDR3aa: CASSSKIVAGGVF

abundance: .
v_gene: TRBV6-1
d_gene: .
j_gene: TRBJ1-2
CDR3nt: TGTGCCAGCAGTGAAGCCCCGGGGAACTATGGCTACACCTTC
CDR3aa: CASSEAPGNYGYTF

abundance: once
v_gene: TRBV11-2
d_gene: TRBD1
j_gene: TRBJ2-3
CDR3nt: TGTGCCAGCAGCTCCCGAGGACAGGGGGAGACCACAGATACGCAGTATTTT
CDR3aa: CASSSRGQGETTDTQYF

abundance: many
v_gene: TRBV2
d_gene: .
j_gene: TRBJ1-2
CDR3nt: TGTGCCAGCAGTACCGCTATTTTGACAGAGCTCTCTAACTATGGCTACACCTTC
CDR3aa: CASSTAILTELSNYGYTF

abundance: once
v_gene: TRBV11-2
d_gene: .
j_gene: TRBJ2-7
CDR3nt: TGTGCCAGCAACCCAACGACCGCCTCTTCCTACGAGCAGTACTTC
CDR3aa: CASNPTTASSYEQYF

abundance: .
v_gene: TRBV5-5
d_gene: .
j_gene: TRBJ2-3
CDR3nt: TGTGCCAGCAGCTTGGGAGCGGATAGCACAGATACGCAGTATTTT
CDR3aa: CASSLGADSTDTQYF

abundance: .
v_gene: TRBV27
d_gene: .
j_gene: TRBJ2-7
CDR3nt: TGTGCCAGCAGTGCTAACCAGGGCTACGAGCAGTACTTC
CDR3aa: CASSANQGYEQYF

abundance: .
v_gene: TRBV2
d_gene: .
j_gene: TRBJ1-2
CDR3nt: TGTGCCAGCAGTGAATCAGTGAACTATGGCTACACCTTC
CDR3aa: CASSESVNYGYTF

abundance: .
v_gene: TRBV6-1
d_gene: .
j_gene: TRBJ2-1
CDR3nt: TGTGCCAGCAGTGAAGAGTCCTACAATGAGCAGTTCTTC
CDR3aa: CASSEESYNEQFF

abundance: .
v_gene: TRBV2
d_gene: TRBD2
j_gene: TRBJ2-7
CDR3nt: TGTGCCAGCAGTTCCGGGACTAGCGGGATAGGAAAGAGCTACGAGCAGTACTTC
CDR3aa: CASSSGTSGIGKSYEQYF

abundance: .
v_gene: TRBV15
d_gene: .
j_gene: TRBJ2-1
CDR3nt: TGTGCCACCAGTAAAGGTCACGGGACAACCTACAATGAGCAGTTCTTC
CDR3aa: CATSKGHGTTYNEQFF

abundance: .
v_gene: TRBV7-8
d_gene: TRBD1
j_gene: TRBJ1-5
CDR3nt: TGTGCCAGCAGCTTCCCGACAGGGGGTCCCGAAAATAGCAATCAGCCCCAGCATTTT
CDR3aa: CASSFPTGGPENSNQPQHF

abundance: .
v_gene: TRBV5-1
d_gene: .
j_gene: TRBJ2-2
CDR3nt: TGCGCCAGCAGCTTGGGGTTCGGGGAGAACACCGGGGAGCTGTTTTTT
CDR3aa: CASSLGFGENTGELFF

abundance: .
v_gene: TRBV4-3
d_gene: TRBD2
j_gene: TRBJ2-7
CDR3nt: TGCGCCAGCAGCCAAGACTCTAGCGGGGCCACCTACGAGCAGTACTTC
CDR3aa: CASSQDSSGATYEQYF

abundance: .
v_gene: TRBV5-6
d_gene: TRBD1
j_gene: TRBJ2-1
CDR3nt: TGTGCCAGCAGCTCTCCGGGACAGGGGGCCTACAATGAGCAGTTCTTC
CDR3aa: CASSSPGQGAYNEQFF

abundance: .
v_gene: TRBV5-1
d_gene: .
j_gene: TRBJ2-5
CDR3nt: TGCGCCAGCAGCTTGGCCTACCGGGACGAGGGTGAAGAGACCCAGTACTTC
CDR3aa: CASSLAYRDEGEETQYF

abundance: .
v_gene: TRBV15
d_gene: TRBD1
j_gene: TRBJ2-7
CDR3nt: TGCGCCACCAGCAGAGACTTACAGGGGGTGGACGAGCAGTACTTC
CDR3aa: CATSRDLQGVDEQYF

abundance: .
v_gene: TRBV7-9
d_gene: .
j_gene: TRBJ2-1
CDR3nt: TGTGCCAGCAGTCCTAGTCACAGCTCCTACAATGAGCAGTTCTTC
CDR3aa: CASSPSHSSYNEQFF

abundance: .
v_gene: TRBV28
d_gene: .
j_gene: TRBJ2-2
CDR3nt: TGTGCCAGCTCCCAGGTTCAAGTAGCCGGGGAGCTGTTTTTT
CDR3aa: CASSQVQVAGELFF

abundance: .
v_gene: TRBV6-6
d_gene: TRBD1
j_gene: TRBJ1-1
CDR3nt: TGTGCCAGCAGCCCCCTTGGGACAGGCAACACTGAAGCTTTCTTT
CDR3aa: CASSPLGTGNTEAFF

abundance: .
v_gene: TRBV14
d_gene: .
j_gene: TRBJ2-1
CDR3nt: TGTGCCAGCAGCCACGGCACTGGCTTGGGTGAGCAGTTCTTC
CDR3aa: CASSHGTGLGEQFF

abundance: .
v_gene: TRBV18
d_gene: .
j_gene: TRBJ2-7
CDR3nt: TGTGCCAGCTCACCCAAAGACACCTACGAGCAGTACTTC
CDR3aa: CASSPKDTYEQYF

abundance: .
v_gene: TRBV7-2
d_gene: .
j_gene: TRBJ2-3
CDR3nt: TGTGCCAGCAGCCCCCCTAGCACAGATACGCAGTATTTT
CDR3aa: CASSPPSTDTQYF

abundance: .
v_gene: TRBV15
d_gene: TRBD2
j_gene: TRBJ2-2
CDR3nt: TGTGCCACCGAGCGGGGGAACACCGGGGAGCTGTTTTTT
CDR3aa: CATERGNTGELFF

abundance: few
v_gene: TRBV7-3
d_gene: TRBD1
j_gene: TRBJ1-1
CDR3nt: TGTGCCAGCAGCCAGGACAGGGTACATCCCCTGGGGGCTTTCTTT
CDR3aa: CASSQDRVHPLGAFF